This T cell receptor beta chain was sequenced during a study of shared clonotypes between healthy human individuals. Points from the study as a whole: The generation probabilities recorded for non-shared clonotypes fell below those of clonotypes shared by all four donors. Sequencing of the sorted subsets was shown by rarefaction to be incomplete despite large depth.

Data came from immunoSEQ multiplex PCR; TCRdb stores just in-frame clones and leaves some out. The sample has roughly 2 million clones; more than 90% are singletons. On this clone itself: Its target is not known.

CD4+ cells were split into CD45RA+ naive and CD45RA-negative memory subsets. This CDR3 is built from 12 residues. The germline V gene has CDR1 SGHRS and CDR2 YFSETQ. V gave up 3 bases and J gave up 7 bases, with 10 bases separating them. This TCR was sampled from a man aged 18-30 years in good health. Material for sequencing was naive CD4+ T cells sorted from blood. Subset defined: CD45RA+ positively selected. This chain joins TRBV5-1 and TRBJ1-1, with a tentative D call TRBD1 (5 bases). CDR3 loop: CASSWQQGEAFF. The DNA of the CDR3 is TGCGCCAGCAGCTGGCAGCAGGGTGAAGCTTTCTTT.